This TCR beta chain was recovered during a study of patients and donors after allogeneic stem cell transplantation. This clonotype was seen only a few times. TCRdb reanalysed the RT-PCR reads using MiXCR and keeps one entry per CDR3 protein. The repertoire includes more than 850,000 distinct CDR3 sequences, 15% to 20% of them detected once, and approximately 5.9% sits in the top ten. The CDR3 spans 15 residues. J was trimmed by 4 bases and V by 6 bases; bases with no gene match: 1. Germline V lookup: CDR1 SNHLY, CDR2 FYNNEI. V usage is TRBV2 and J usage is TRBJ2-2, with 14 nucleotides matching TRBD2. This TCR derives from a human donor who was either an allogeneic HSCT recipient or a stem cell or donor lymphocyte infusion donor (not recorded which). It is not recorded whose cells these are; they may come from a transplant donor. Input material: blood, either unsorted or a sorted T cell fraction (not recorded which). The CDR3 region has the DNA TGTGCCAGCAGGGGGACTAGCGGGGGCACCGGGGAGCTGTTTTTT. Protein sequence: CASRGTSGGTGELFF.